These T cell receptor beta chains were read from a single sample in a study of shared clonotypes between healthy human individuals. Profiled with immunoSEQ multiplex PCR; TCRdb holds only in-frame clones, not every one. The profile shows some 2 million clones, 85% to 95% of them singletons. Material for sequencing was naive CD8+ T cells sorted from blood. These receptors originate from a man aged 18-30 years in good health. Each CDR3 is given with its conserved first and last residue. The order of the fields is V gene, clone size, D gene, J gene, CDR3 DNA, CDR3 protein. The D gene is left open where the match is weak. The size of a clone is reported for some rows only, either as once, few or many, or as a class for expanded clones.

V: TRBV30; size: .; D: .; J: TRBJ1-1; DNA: TGTGCCTGGAGTCTAGATCTGAACACTGAAGCTTTCTTT; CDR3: CAWSLDLNTEAFF
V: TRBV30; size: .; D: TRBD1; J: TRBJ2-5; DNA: TGTGCCTGGGGGGACAGTGGAGAGACCCAGTACTTC; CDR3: CAWGDSGETQYF
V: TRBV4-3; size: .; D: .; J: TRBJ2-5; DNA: TGCGCCAGCAGCCAAGAAATGCAGGGGCAAGAGACCCAGTACTTC; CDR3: CASSQEMQGQETQYF
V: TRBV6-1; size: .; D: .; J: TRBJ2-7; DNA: TGTGCCAGCGAAATGAGAGTCTACGAGCAGTACTTC; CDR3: CASEMRVYEQYF
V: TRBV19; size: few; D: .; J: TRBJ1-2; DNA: TGTGCCAGTAGTAGTAGGGAGTTCGCCTATGGCTACACCTTC; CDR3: CASSSREFAYGYTF
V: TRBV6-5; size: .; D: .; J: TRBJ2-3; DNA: TGTGCCAGCAGTTACATGGGGGACGCAGATACGCAGTATTTT; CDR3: CASSYMGDADTQYF
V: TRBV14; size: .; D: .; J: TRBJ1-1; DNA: TGTGCCAGCAGCCAAGATCTGTGGGTTACTGAAGCTTTCTTT; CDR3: CASSQDLWVTEAFF
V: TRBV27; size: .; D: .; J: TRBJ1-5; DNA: TGTGCCAGCAGTTTATCTTGGGATCAGCCCCAGCATTTT; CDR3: CASSLSWDQPQHF
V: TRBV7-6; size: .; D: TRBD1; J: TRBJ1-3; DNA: TGTGCCAGCAGCTCCTGGACAGGGGGCCTTGGAAACACCATATATTTT; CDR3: CASSSWTGGLGNTIYF
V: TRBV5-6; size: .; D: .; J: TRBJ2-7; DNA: TGTGCCAGCGGATACCTGGGAAACGAGCAGTACTTC; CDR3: CASGYLGNEQYF
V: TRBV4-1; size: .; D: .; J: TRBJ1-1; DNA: TGCGCCAGCAGCCAAGAGAAATGGGGGAACACTGAAGCTTTCTTT; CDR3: CASSQEKWGNTEAFF
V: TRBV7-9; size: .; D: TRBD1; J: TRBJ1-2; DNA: TGTGCCAGCAGCCAATTGGGGACAGGGGGTCTAGCTAACTATGGCTACACCTTC; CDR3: CASSQLGTGGLANYGYTF
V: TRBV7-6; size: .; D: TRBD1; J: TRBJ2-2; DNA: TGTGCCAGCAGCTTAGGAGGGGACGACAGGGCGGTCACCGGGGAGCTGTTTTTT; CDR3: CASSLGGDDRAVTGELFF
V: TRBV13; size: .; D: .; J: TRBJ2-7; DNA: TGTGCCAGCAGCTTAATGGAGACTTCCTACGAGCAGTACTTC; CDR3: CASSLMETSYEQYF
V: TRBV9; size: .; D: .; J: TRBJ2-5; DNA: TGTGCCAGCAGCCCTAGGAACCTAGAAGAGACCCAGTACTTC; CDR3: CASSPRNLEETQYF
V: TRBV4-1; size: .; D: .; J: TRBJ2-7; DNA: TGCGCCAGCAGCCAAGATATGACGGGGGCCTACGAGCAGTACTTC; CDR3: CASSQDMTGAYEQYF
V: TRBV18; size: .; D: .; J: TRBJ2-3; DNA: TGTGCCAGCTCACCGAAAACGGAGGGACTTCGCACAGATACGCAGTATTTT; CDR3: CASSPKTEGLRTDTQYF
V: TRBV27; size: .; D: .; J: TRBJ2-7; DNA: TGTGCCAGCAGTTTAGGTAGCTTGAGCTCCTACGAGCAGTACTTC; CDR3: CASSLGSLSSYEQYF